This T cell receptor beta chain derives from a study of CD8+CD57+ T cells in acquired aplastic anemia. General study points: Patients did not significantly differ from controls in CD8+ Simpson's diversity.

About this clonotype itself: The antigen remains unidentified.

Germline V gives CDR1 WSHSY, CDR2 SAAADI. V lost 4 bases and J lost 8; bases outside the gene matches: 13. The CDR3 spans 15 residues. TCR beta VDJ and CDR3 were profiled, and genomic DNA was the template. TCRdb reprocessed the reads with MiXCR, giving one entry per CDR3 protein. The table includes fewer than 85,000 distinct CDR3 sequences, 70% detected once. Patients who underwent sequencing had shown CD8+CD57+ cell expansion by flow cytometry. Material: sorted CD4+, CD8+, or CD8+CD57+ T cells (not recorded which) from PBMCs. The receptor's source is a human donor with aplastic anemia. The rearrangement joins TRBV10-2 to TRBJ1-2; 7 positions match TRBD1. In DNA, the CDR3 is TGCGCCAGCAGTGTGGGGGACAGAGGACTTGAAGGCTACACCTTC. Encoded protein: CASSVGDRGLEGYTF.